The 14 T cell receptor beta chains below come from one sample, sequenced in a study of T cell responses to AZD1222 COVID-19 vaccine. The method was immunoSEQ multiplex PCR; TCRdb's version includes in-frame clones alone and lacks a portion of them. The sample has about 94,000 clones, around nine tenths seen once. The sequencing used peripheral blood, collected on day 0 of AZD1222 vaccination. The origin of the receptors is an adult in good health.

With regard to this clone: The sample has other DNA sequences that encode this CDR3 too. This chain connects TRBV30 to TRBJ1-4; TRBD1 is a possible D gene (5 bases). This CDR3 comprises 14 residues. The V gene's germline CDR1 is GTSNPN and CDR2 SVGIG (reference sequence). Trimming shortened V by 2 bases and J by 5 bases, and 12 bases separated the two germline ends. The CDR3 coding sequence is TGTGCCTGGAGTCCTGACAGCCCAAATGAAAAACTGTTTTTT. Protein product: CAWSPDSPNEKLFF.

V usage is TRBV23-1 and J usage is TRBJ1-2; TRBD1 is a possible D gene (6 bases). TRBV23-1 falls under the ORF class, with uncertain function. Trimming stripped 2 bases from V and 5 bases from J, with 18 bases between. The CDR3 covers 16 residues. CDR3 sequence (DNA): TGCGCCAGCAGTCAACCCGGACCCCTAGGGGGGTATGGCTACACCTTC. Translating it yields CASSQPGPLGGYGYTF.

The rearrangement links TRBV19 to TRBJ2-7; 7 bases are a match to TRBD1. Per the germline V gene, CDR1 is LNHDA and CDR2 is SQIVND (reference sequence). The CDR3 is 14 amino acids. Trimming cost V 4 bases and J 7 bases; bases outside gene matches: 10. CDR3 sequence: CASSTSGTAIEQYF. In nucleotides, the CDR3 is TGTGCCAGTAGTACATCCGGGACAGCGATAGAGCAGTACTTC.

The chain combines TRBV11-2 with TRBJ2-7; 7 bases map to TRBD2. V shed 1 base and J 4 bases; nucleotides not matched to a gene: 7. Germline loops: CDR1 SGHAT, CDR2 FQNNGV. The CDR3 runs to 15 residues. This chain's CDR3 is CASSLVASGPYEQYF. The DNA of the CDR3 is TGTGCCAGCAGCTTAGTAGCTAGCGGACCTTACGAGCAGTACTTC.

This sequence joins TRBV15 and TRBJ2-5; 11 positions match TRBD1. Losses at the gene ends were 1 base for V and 4 bases for J; bases not matched to a gene: 5. This CDR3 is 16 amino acids long. The germline gives CDR1 LNHNV, CDR2 YYDKDF (reference sequence). DNA for the CDR3: TGTGCCACCAGCAGAGGGGGGACAGGGGGAGGAGAGACCCAGTACTTC. Protein sequence: CATSRGGTGGGETQYF. The complete variable domain, with remaining parts taken from reference TRBV15 and TRBJ2-5, reads DAMVIQNPRYQVTQFGKPVTLSCSQTLNHNVMYWYQQKSSQAPKLLFHYYDKDFNNEADTPDNFQSRRPNTSFCFLDIRSPGLGDTAMYLCATSRGGTGGGETQYFGPGTRLLVL.

This clone showed up just once. This chain links TRBV7-3 with TRBJ2-2; tentative D call: TRBD2 (5 bases). Germline V CDR1 and CDR2: SGHTA, FQGTGA. The length of the CDR3 is 14 residues. Trimming cost V 5 bases and J 4 bases, with 11 bases left between them. This CDR3 is CASSPAGGTGELFF. The CDR3, as DNA: TGTGCCAGCAGCCCGGCGGGCGGCACCGGGGAGCTGTTTTTT.

The count of this clone is one. The chain joins TRBV10-3 to TRBJ1-2, with D unclear. The CDR3 contains 15 residues. V was trimmed by 0 bases and J by 0 bases, leaving 8 bases between them. From germline, CDR1 is ENHRY and CDR2 SYGVKD. The CDR3 reads CAISESRGANYGYTF. The CDR3, as DNA: TGTGCCATCAGTGAGTCGCGGGGAGCTAACTATGGCTACACCTTC.

The J gene is TRBJ2-7, the V gene TRBV23-1; 7 positions match TRBD2. TRBV23-1 is an ORF; its function is uncertain. Trimming at V came to 0 bases and at J to 4 bases, leaving 12 bases not matched to a gene. There are 17 residues in the CDR3. CDR3 in DNA: TGCGCCAGCAGTCAATCGGGGAGGGGCCCAAAATTTTACGAGCAGTACTTC. It yields the protein CASSQSGRGPKFYEQYF.

This clone was observed a few times. CDR3 coding DNA: TGCGCCAGCAGCCAAGAGATTTCGACACAGGGGGCGAATGAAAAACTGTTTTTT. This encodes CASSQEISTQGANEKLFF. The V call is TRBV4-1, the J call TRBJ1-4; 9 positions match TRBD1. The germline V gene has CDR1 MGHRA and CDR2 YSYEKL. The CDR3 spans 18 residues. J gave up 5 bases and V 0 bases, and 10 bases lay outside the gene matches.

This clone is deemed medium-sized (0.01 to 0.1%). The CDR3 DNA reads TGTGCCAGCAGCCAAGCGGGGGATGGCTACACCTTC. This translates into CASSQAGDGYTF. The chain recombines TRBV4-2 with TRBJ1-2, with D possibly TRBD1 on 5 matching bases. V was pared by 1 base and J by 6 bases, with 6 bases between. The CDR3 runs 12 residues. CDR1 is LGHNA and CDR2 is YNFKEQ in the germline V gene.

The chain recombines TRBV4-2 with TRBJ2-1, with D possibly TRBD2 on 5 matching bases. CDR1 and CDR2 from the germline V gene are LGHNA and YNFKEQ. V shed 5 bases and J shed 4 bases, with 9 bases lying between them. There are 13 residues in the CDR3. The DNA for the CDR3 is TGTGCCAGCAGCGGCGGGCGGTACAATGAGCAGTTCTTC. This gives the protein CASSGGRYNEQFF.

The chain links TRBV7-2 to TRBJ2-3; 9 nucleotides align to TRBD1. The CDR3 is made up of 16 amino acids. Germline-derived CDR1 and CDR2 are SGHTA and FQGNSA. Trimming took 4 bases from V and 3 from J; bases not matched to a gene: 8. CDR3 sequence reads: CASSSTMTGGTDTQYF. As DNA, the CDR3 is TGTGCCAGCAGCTCAACCATGACAGGGGGAACAGATACGCAGTATTTT.

This chain uses TRBV19 with TRBJ2-6; TRBD1 agrees at 7 bases. Germline CDR1 is LNHDA and CDR2 is SQIVND (reference sequence). The CDR3 length is 18 residues. V gave up 4 bases and J gave up 0 bases; unmatched junction bases: 9. The CDR3 loop reads CASSSAGTALSGANVLTF. As DNA, the CDR3 is TGTGCCAGTAGTAGCGCCGGGACAGCCCTCTCTGGGGCCAACGTCCTGACTTTC.

V and J are TRBV7-9 and TRBJ1-2; D perhaps matches TRBD1 (6 bases). This CDR3 contains 16 residues. Germline values: CDR1 SEHNR, CDR2 FQNEAQ (reference sequence). Trimming shortened V by 3 bases and J by 3 bases, and 17 bases separated the two germline ends. The CDR3 nucleotides are TGTGCCAGCAGCTTCCCCACACCACAGGGCGACTATGGCTACACCTTC. Its translation: CASSFPTPQGDYGYTF.